One TCR beta chain is described in this entry. J gave up 8 bases and V 4 bases, and 6 bases lay outside the gene matches. Germline V gene lookup returns CDR1 SQVTM and CDR2 ANQGSEA. This CDR3 has 13 residues. Profiling relied on immunoSEQ multiplex PCR, and the TCRdb table lists in-frame clones only, not all of them. The sample holds just under 65,000 clones, 65% to 90% seen once. The data derive from a study of control samples from healthy donors and cancer patients. The chain uses TRBV29-1 and TRBJ2-2; 8 nucleotides agree with TRBD1. Sequencing used blood. The sequence was collected from a man between 35 and 55 years old in good health. CDR3 region: CSVGTGGLGELFF. CDR3 nucleotides: TGCAGCGTTGGTACAGGGGGGTTGGGGGAGCTGTTTTTT.